The 15 T cell receptor beta chains in this list originate from one sample, sequenced in a study of blood T cell repertoires in COVID-19. Here immunoSEQ multiplex PCR was the method, and the copy in TCRdb shows in-frame clones only, minus some. Of about 350,000 clones listed, roughly 87% are singletons. The source material was PBMCs or T cells enriched from blood (not recorded which). The receptors here all came from a woman under 40 who had recovered from COVID-19.

This clone appeared once. The V gene is TRBV6-6, the J gene TRBJ2-1, with D perhaps TRBD1 (8 bases). The CDR3 is made up of 14 amino acids. The germline gives CDR1 MNHNY, CDR2 SVGAGI (reference sequence). The germline V and J ends were trimmed by 7 bases and 0 bases, with 10 bases remaining between them. As DNA, the CDR3 is TGTGCCAGCAACAGGGGGGGCTCCTACAATGAGCAGTTCTTC. This encodes CASNRGGSYNEQFF.

The chain links TRBV28 to TRBJ1-2; the match to TRBD1 covers 9 bases. The J segment lost 6 bases and the V segment lost 4 bases, leaving 9 bases of the junction unmatched. The CDR3 spans 15 residues. Germline loops: CDR1 MDHEN, CDR2 SYDVKM. Here the CDR3 reads CASSSHRDRDDGYTF. The CDR3 region has the DNA TGTGCCAGCAGTTCGCACCGGGACAGGGACGATGGCTACACCTTC.

The chain joins TRBV27 to TRBJ1-1; 7 nucleotides align to TRBD1. V lost 6 bases, J lost 6 bases, and 1 base stayed unmatched. The CDR3 covers 11 residues. Germline V gene sequence: CDR1 MNHEY, CDR2 SMNVEV (reference sequence). CDR3 DNA sequence: TGTGCCAGCAGAAGGGGGCCTGAAGCTTTCTTT. Protein product: CASRRGPEAFF.

The V and J genes are TRBV18 and TRBJ2-5; TRBD2 might be the D (7 bases). The CDR3 extends over 15 amino acids. Germline CDR1 KGHSH, CDR2 LQKENI. Trimming shortened V by 6 bases and J by 5 bases, and 19 bases separated the two germline ends. Here the CDR3 DNA reads TGTGCCAGCTCCGAACGGGGGGCCGCCCGGGAGACCCAGTACTTC. Translated, it gives CASSERGAARETQYF. Variable domain in full (rest from reference TRBV18 and TRBJ2-5): NAGVMQNPRHLVRRRGQEARLRCSPMKGHSHVYWYRQLPEEGLKFMVYLQKENIIDESGMPKERFSAEFPKEGPSILRIQQVVRGDSAAYFCASSERGAARETQYFGPGTRLLVL.

V and J are TRBV3-1 (or the pseudogene TRBV3-2) and TRBJ1-1; 7 bases are a match to TRBD1. Germline V gene lookup returns CDR1 LGHDT and CDR2 YNNKEL (reference sequence). This CDR3 region has 13 residues. V lost 0 bases and J lost 10; bases outside the gene matches: 5. CDR3 nucleotides: TGTGCCAGCAGCCAAGAACAGGGGCGGGGAGCTTTCTTT. It translates to CASSQEQGRGAFF.

The chain carries TRBV7-2 and TRBJ1-4, with D maybe TRBD1 (6 bases). This CDR3 is built from 14 residues. V was trimmed by 5 bases and J by 4 bases, leaving 11 bases between them. CDR1 is SGHTA and CDR2 is FQGNSA in the germline V gene. The CDR3 spells CASSPTGGNEKLFF. CDR3 in DNA: TGTGCCAGCAGCCCGACAGGCGGTAATGAAAAACTGTTTTTT.

The table lists this clone with a count of one. The chain couples TRBV2 to TRBJ1-6; D is unresolved. CDR3 length: 16 amino acids. Per the germline V gene, CDR1 is SNHLY and CDR2 is FYNNEI. The V and J ends lost 4 bases and 8 bases respectively, with 18 bases between them. CDR3 sequence: CASSVRQTPWDSPLHF. CDR3 in DNA: TGTGCCAGCAGTGTGAGGCAAACCCCTTGGGATTCACCCCTCCACTTT.

This clone was detected once. The rearrangement links TRBV27 to TRBJ1-2, with 9 positions matching TRBD1. With V trimmed by 6 bases and J by 2 bases, 4 bases remained unmatched. CDR3 length: 14 residues. The V gene's germline CDR1 is MNHEY and CDR2 SMNVEV (reference sequence). The CDR3 protein is CASRRTGGNYGYTF. Written as DNA, the CDR3 is TGTGCCAGCAGACGCACAGGGGGCAACTATGGCTACACCTTC.

In DNA, the CDR3 is TGCAGCGTTTGGGAGGATGGCTACACCTTC. This codes for CSVWEDGYTF. The V gene is TRBV29-1, the J gene TRBJ1-2; D is unresolved. Per germline, CDR1 SQVTM and CDR2 ANQGSEA. The V gene lost 5 bases and the J gene lost 6 bases, with 7 bases spanning the gap. The CDR3 spans 10 residues. Full variable domain (remainder filled in from reference TRBV29-1 and TRBJ1-2): SAVISQKPSRDICQRGTSLTIQCQVDSQVTMMFWYRQQPGQSLTLIATANQGSEATYESGFVIDKFPISRPNLTFSTLTVSNMSPEDSSIYLCSVWEDGYTFGSGTRLTVV.

This CDR3 is CASSSPTGSSPLHF. CDR3 in DNA: TGTGCCAGTAGTTCACCGACAGGGTCCTCACCCCTCCACTTT. The chain uses TRBV19 and TRBJ1-6; 7 bases line up with TRBD1. Germline V gives CDR1 LNHDA, CDR2 SQIVND (reference sequence). With V trimmed by 5 bases and J by 10 bases, 8 bases remained unmatched. This CDR3 comprises 14 residues.

The table lists this clone with a count of one. The gene calls are TRBV5-6 and TRBJ2-7; a weak D match, TRBD2 (5 bases). Germline V gene data show CDR1 as SGHDT and CDR2 as YYEEEE. The CDR3 extends over 15 amino acids. V was shortened by 0 bases and J by 4 bases, with 14 bases between the two germline ends. The CDR3 DNA follows: TGTGCCAGCAGCTTGGGAGCGCTTCGGGATTACGAGCAGTACTTC. This codes for CASSLGALRDYEQYF.

This chain uses TRBV30 with TRBJ1-5; D unresolved. Germline V gives CDR1 GTSNPN, CDR2 SVGIG (reference sequence). V lost 0 bases and J 5 bases, leaving 8 bases between the germline ends. The CDR3 extends over 13 amino acids. CDR3 amino acids: CAWSVPPDQPQHF. CDR3 DNA sequence: TGTGCCTGGAGTGTACCACCGGATCAGCCCCAGCATTTT.

The chain is built from TRBV2 and TRBJ1-5; 9 nucleotides align to TRBD1. Germline assignment: CDR1 SNHLY and CDR2 FYNNEI. The CDR3 contains 14 residues. With V trimmed by 6 bases and J by 10 bases, 10 bases remained unmatched. CDR3 DNA sequence: TGTGCCAGCAGAGGATGGACAGGGGTTAATCCCCAGCATTTT. Its protein product is CASRGWTGVNPQHF.

The genes are TRBV2 and TRBJ2-7; the D gene is possibly TRBD2 (6 bases). With 6 bases removed from V and 4 bases from J, the gap between germline ends came to 16 bases. The CDR3 extends over 14 amino acids. Germline loops: CDR1 SNHLY, CDR2 FYNNEI. For the CDR3, the DNA is TGTGCCAGCAGGCCGGGACTTTCAAATTACGAGCAGTACTTC. Its translation: CASRPGLSNYEQYF.

Details on this clone: The junction differs from germline at one of its ends, possibly a read error. This chain joins TRBV10-2 and TRBJ1-1, with D possibly TRBD1 on 6 matching bases. The germline gives CDR1 WSHSY, CDR2 SAAADI. The CDR3 has 15 amino acids. The CDR3 protein is CASRERPGVKTEAFF. DNA of the CDR3: TGCGCCAGCAGGGAGAGGCCAGGGGTGAAGACTGAAGCTTTCTTT.